The 29 T cell receptor beta chains below come from one sample, sequenced in a study of cytomegalovirus exposure and HLA in healthy donors. Both 60 Vbeta primers and 13 Jbeta primers went into the PCR. Sequencing was performed with immunoSEQ multiplex PCR; in TCRdb, only in-frame clones are kept and a portion is missing. The sample holds about 160,000 clones, approximately 72% seen once. The sequencing sample was made of PBMCs. The receptors shown here come from a man aged 40-49 years in good health and CMV-seropositive.

V usage is TRBV5-4 and J usage is TRBJ2-7; the D gene is possibly TRBD2 (6 bases). Germline lookup yields CDR1 SGHNT and CDR2 YYREEE (reference sequence). The CDR3 contains 15 residues. The germline V and J ends were trimmed by 4 bases and 1 base, with 15 bases remaining between them. The CDR3 DNA follows: TGTGCCAGCAGCGCTGGAGGGGCAGATTCCTACGAGCAGTACTTC. Encoded protein: CASSAGGADSYEQYF.

The rearrangement uses TRBV29-1 and TRBJ1-1; no clear D gene. V was trimmed by 1 base and J by 1 base, leaving 7 bases between them. The germline gives CDR1 SQVTM, CDR2 ANQGSEA. The CDR3 runs to 13 residues. The CDR3 bases are TGCAGCGTTGAAGTGGGAGGGAACACTGAAGCTTTCTTT. Translated, it gives CSVEVGGNTEAFF.

Comments on this clone: Other DNA sequences in the sample encode the same CDR3. J is TRBJ2-3 and V is TRBV6-1; tentative D call: TRBD2 (7 bases). Germline CDR1 and CDR2: MNHNS and SASEGT. Trimming removed 11 bases at V and 3 bases at J, with 15 bases between. The CDR3 sequence is 13 residues long. The CDR3 DNA reads as TGTGCCGGAGAGGGGGGGGCTACAGATACGCAGTATTTT. Translating gives CAGEGGATDTQYF.

This chain uses TRBV13 with TRBJ1-4, with 8 positions matching TRBD1. The CDR3 length is 14 residues. V lost 5 bases to trimming and J lost 5 bases; unmatched junction nucleotides: 4. Germline V gene data show CDR1 as PRHDT and CDR2 as FYEKMQ (reference sequence). The CDR3 bases are TGTGCCAGCAGCCTCAGGACAGGGAATGAAAAACTGTTTTTT. Amino acids: CASSLRTGNEKLFF. Combining the CDR3 with reference TRBV13 and TRBJ1-4 gives the whole variable domain AAGVIQSPRHLIKEKRETATLKCYPIPRHDTVYWYQQGPGQDPQFLISFYEKMQSDKGSIPDRFSAQQFSDYHSELNMSSLELGDSALYFCASSLRTGNEKLFFGSGTQLSVL.

The chain links TRBV6-1 to TRBJ1-3; D remains unclear. The length of the CDR3 is 14 residues. Germline lookup yields CDR1 MNHNS and CDR2 SASEGT. V was trimmed by 6 bases and J by 4 bases, leaving 13 bases between them. The CDR3 coding sequence is TGTGCCAGCAGAACGCGACTAGGAGGAAACACCATATATTTT. It encodes CASRTRLGGNTIYF.

This clone was recorded a few times. V usage is TRBV6-5 and J usage is TRBJ2-1, with TRBD1 matching over 9 bases. V lost 2 bases and J lost 7; bases outside the gene matches: 6. Per germline, CDR1 MNHEY and CDR2 SVGAGI. The CDR3 totals 15 residues. This CDR3 reads CASSYEDRGGNEQFF. The DNA for the CDR3 is TGTGCCAGCAGTTACGAGGACAGGGGTGGGAATGAGCAGTTCTTC.

The chain employs TRBV19 and TRBJ1-1; weak D call: TRBD1 (5 bases). Trimming took 5 bases from V and 4 from J, leaving 11 bases between them. Germline lookup yields CDR1 LNHDA and CDR2 SQIVND (reference sequence). The CDR3 spans 13 residues. Here the CDR3 reads CASSVREGTEAFF. The CDR3 nucleotides are TGTGCCAGTAGTGTCAGGGAGGGCACTGAAGCTTTCTTT.

This chain connects TRBV6-6 to TRBJ1-1; possibly TRBD1 for D (6 bases). CDR3 length: 13 residues. V was cut by 2 bases and J by 8 bases, with 12 bases left in between. CDR1 is MNHNY, CDR2 SVGAGI, per germline (reference sequence). DNA of the CDR3: TGTGCCAGCAGTTACGAACAGGGTCCCGAAGCTTTCTTT. Protein: CASSYEQGPEAFF.

The chain links TRBV10-2 to TRBJ2-2; 8 bases match TRBD2. The CDR3 has 15 residues. Germline V gives CDR1 WSHSY, CDR2 SAAADI. With 5 bases clipped from V and 4 bases from J, the junction kept 6 bases outside the gene matches. CDR3 sequence reads: CASSPGGAGTGELFF. The CDR3 nucleotides read TGCGCCAGCAGTCCCGGGGGGGCGGGCACCGGGGAGCTGTTTTTT.

V gene TRBV4-2 combines with J gene TRBJ1-1; no definite D call. Trimming pared 7 bases from V and 0 bases from J, leaving 18 bases between. CDR1 and CDR2 (germline): LGHNA, YNFKEQ. The CDR3 is made up of 16 amino acids. This CDR3 reads CASNPQVGDMNTEAFF. CDR3 nucleotide sequence: TGTGCCAGCAACCCGCAGGTAGGCGACATGAACACTGAAGCTTTCTTT.

This chain connects TRBV7-9 to TRBJ2-7; TRBD1 might be the D (5 bases). The CDR3 has 16 residues. Trimming took 1 base from V and 2 from J, leaving 15 bases between them. Germline V lookup: CDR1 SEHNR, CDR2 FQNEAQ (reference sequence). The CDR3: CASSLDSAGRAYEQYF. The CDR3 DNA follows: TGTGCCAGCAGCTTAGATTCGGCAGGGCGAGCCTACGAGCAGTACTTC.

The chain employs TRBV7-2 and TRBJ2-5; D gene ambiguous. Germline CDR1 reads SGHTA; CDR2 reads FQGNSA. The CDR3 contains 13 residues. V shed 3 bases and J shed 1 base, with 6 bases lying between them. The CDR3 sequence is CASSFGSQETQYF. DNA for the CDR3: TGTGCCAGCAGCTTCGGTAGCCAAGAGACCCAGTACTTC.

The chain employs TRBV30 and TRBJ1-1, with 9 positions matching TRBD1. This CDR3 contains 13 residues. V shed 5 bases, J shed 0 bases, and the junction held 1 base outside the gene matches. Germline CDR1 reads GTSNPN; CDR2 reads SVGIG (reference sequence). The CDR3 sequence is CAWGQGMNTEAFF. The CDR3 DNA reads TGTGCCTGGGGACAGGGGATGAACACTGAAGCTTTCTTT. Supplemented by reference TRBV30 and TRBJ1-1, the full variable domain reads SQTIHQWPATLVQPVGSPLSLECTVEGTSNPNLYWYRQAAGRGLQLLFYSVGIGQISSEVPQNLSASRPQDRQFILSSKKLLLSDSGFYLCAWGQGMNTEAFFGQGTRLTVV.

The DNA of the CDR3 is TGTGCCTGGTGGGGGGAGGGCAACTATGGCTACACCTTC. Translated: CAWWGEGNYGYTF. This chain uses TRBV30 with TRBJ1-2; TRBD1 is a possible D gene (5 bases). Germline loops: CDR1 GTSNPN, CDR2 SVGIG (reference sequence). The CDR3 totals 13 residues. Trimming took 5 bases from V and 2 from J, leaving 12 bases between them. The full variable domain, rest sourced from reference TRBV30 and TRBJ1-2, is SQTIHQWPATLVQPVGSPLSLECTVEGTSNPNLYWYRQAAGRGLQLLFYSVGIGQISSEVPQNLSASRPQDRQFILSSKKLLLSDSGFYLCAWWGEGNYGYTFGSGTRLTVV.

The chain links TRBV11-3 to TRBJ2-1, with 7 nucleotides matching TRBD2. This CDR3 spans 15 amino acids. V was pared by 1 base and J by 3 bases, with 3 bases of the junction left unmatched. The germline gives CDR1 SGHNT, CDR2 YENEEA. The CDR3 loop is CASSLGGGVYNEQFF. CDR3 nucleotides: TGTGCCAGCAGCTTAGGCGGGGGAGTCTACAATGAGCAGTTCTTC.

The genes are TRBV5-8 and TRBJ2-7; D is uncertain. CDR3 length equals 14 residues. Trimming removed 2 bases from V and 1 base from J, with 10 bases in between. Germline lookup yields CDR1 SGHTS and CDR2 YDEGEE. The CDR3 DNA reads as TGTGCCAGCAGCTTTGAATTGGAGTCCTACGAGCAGTACTTC. Amino acid sequence: CASSFELESYEQYF.

The chain joins TRBV7-2 to TRBJ2-1; D might be TRBD2 (5 bases). The CDR3 contains 15 residues. Germline V gene data show CDR1 as SGHTA and CDR2 as FQGNSA. V was trimmed by 3 bases and J by 2 bases, leaving 11 bases between them. In DNA, the CDR3 is TGTACCAGCAGCTTGGGCGGGCGCACCTACAATGAGCAGTTCTTC. Protein: CTSSLGGRTYNEQFF. Full variable domain (missing parts from reference TRBV7-2 and TRBJ2-1): GAGVSQSPSNKVTEKGKDVELRCDPISGHTALYWYRQSLGQGLEFLIYFQGNSAPDKSGLPSDRFSAERTGGSVSTLTIQRTQQEDSAVYLCTSSLGGRTYNEQFFGPGTRLTVL.

The gene calls are TRBV18 and TRBJ1-5; TRBD1 matches 7 bases. Per the germline V gene, CDR1 is KGHSH and CDR2 is LQKENI. The CDR3 is 14 residues long. V lost 6 bases to trimming and J lost 2 bases; unmatched junction nucleotides: 4. CDR3 bases: TGTGCCAGCTCCCTCGGACAGGGCAATCAGCCCCAGCATTTT. Translating it yields CASSLGQGNQPQHF.

This clone was seen more than once but under ten times. The V gene is TRBV5-1, the J gene TRBJ2-7; a weak D match, TRBD1 (6 bases). The CDR3 runs to 14 residues. Germline loops: CDR1 SGHRS, CDR2 YFSETQ. V lost 0 bases and J lost 2, with 9 bases in between. In nucleotides, the CDR3 is TGCGCCAGCAGCTTGGGGCGGACAGCCTACGAGCAGTACTTC. As protein: CASSLGRTAYEQYF.

The chain couples TRBV9 to TRBJ2-6; the D gene is possibly TRBD1 (6 bases). The CDR3 has 18 amino acids. The germline V gene encodes CDR1 SGDLS and CDR2 YYNGEE. The V end was cut by 0 bases, the J end by 2 bases, with 15 bases between. The CDR3 spells CASSVDYREKAGANVLTF. The CDR3, as DNA: TGTGCCAGCAGCGTAGATTACAGGGAAAAAGCTGGGGCCAACGTCCTGACTTTC.

J is TRBJ1-1 and V is TRBV7-3, with D hard to call. Germline lookup yields CDR1 SGHTA and CDR2 FQGTGA. V was shortened by 5 bases and J by 1 base, with 8 bases between the two germline ends. This CDR3 has 13 amino acids. As DNA, the CDR3 is TGTGCCAGCAGCAGCCAAGAGAACACTGAAGCTTTCTTT. Protein sequence: CASSSQENTEAFF.

CDR3 sequence (DNA): TGTGCCAGCAGCTTAGGGGGGACTTCTTCCTACGAGCAGTACTTC. The encoded protein is CASSLGGTSSYEQYF. J is TRBJ2-7 and V is TRBV7-3; D is perhaps TRBD2 (6 bases). Trimming removed 2 bases at V and 1 base at J, with 12 bases between. Per the germline V gene, CDR1 is SGHTA and CDR2 is FQGTGA. This CDR3 is built from 15 residues.

This rearrangement joins TRBV7-2 to TRBJ2-3; no firm D call. The CDR3 totals 14 residues. In germline, CDR1 is SGHTA, CDR2 FQGNSA. With 4 bases removed from V and 0 bases from J, the gap between germline ends came to 8 bases. The chain's CDR3 is CASSSVTSTDTQYF. In DNA, the CDR3 is TGTGCCAGCAGCTCCGTGACTAGCACAGATACGCAGTATTTT.

The chain combines TRBV6-5 with TRBJ2-5; no clear D gene. Per the germline V gene, CDR1 is MNHEY and CDR2 is SVGAGI. The CDR3 runs 12 residues. Trimming took off 3 bases at V and 5 bases at J, with 7 bases between the two ends. This CDR3 reads CASSYIGETQYF. For the CDR3, the DNA is TGTGCCAGCAGTTATATCGGGGAGACCCAGTACTTC.

The chain joins TRBV29-1 to TRBJ2-7, with TRBD2 identical over 11 bases. After removal of 6 bases from V and 2 bases from J, the junction contained 3 bases not matched to a gene. This CDR3 contains 13 residues. Germline CDR1 and CDR2: SQVTM and ANQGSEA. The CDR3 sequence: CSVSLAGAYEQYF. For the CDR3, the DNA is TGCAGCGTATCACTAGCGGGGGCCTACGAGCAGTACTTC.

CDR3 DNA: TGTGCCAGTAGGGACAGGGGGTCCTATGGCTACACCTTC. Translating it yields CASRDRGSYGYTF. The V gene is TRBV19, the J gene TRBJ1-2, with 10 bases fitting TRBD1. Germline V gives CDR1 LNHDA, CDR2 SQIVND (reference sequence). V dropped 6 bases and J dropped 4; count of bases not matched to a gene: 2. This CDR3 region has 13 residues.

V gene TRBV7-9 combines with J gene TRBJ1-3; D might be TRBD1 (5 bases). Germline CDR1 is SEHNR and CDR2 is FQNEAQ (reference sequence). The V end lost 3 bases, the J end lost 8 bases, and 8 bases lay between the germline ends. This CDR3 has 12 residues. CDR3 residues: CASSLGGDTIYF. In DNA, the CDR3 is TGTGCCAGCAGCTTGGGGGGAGACACCATATATTTT. Drawing the rest from reference TRBV7-9 and TRBJ1-3, the complete variable domain is DTGVSQNPRHKITKRGQNVTFRCDPISEHNRLYWYRQTLGQGPEFLTYFQNEAQLEKSRLLSDRFSAERPKGSFSTLEIQRTEQGDSAMYLCASSLGGDTIYFGEGSWLTVV.

The chain carries TRBV5-3 and TRBJ2-7; the match to TRBD1 covers 8 bases. TRBV5-3 counts as an open reading frame of uncertain function. With V trimmed by 4 bases and J by 9 bases, 9 bases remained unmatched. This CDR3 is 13 amino acids long. The CDR3 loop is CARSTGQGAAQYF. The CDR3 nucleotides read TGTGCCAGAAGCACAGGACAGGGCGCTGCGCAGTACTTC.

This CDR3 reads CASSEAGGAVTQYF. In DNA form, the CDR3 reads TGTGCCAGCAGCGAAGCGGGGGGCGCGGTGACCCAGTACTTC. V gene TRBV13 combines with J gene TRBJ2-5, with 9 bases lining up with TRBD2. The germline V gene has CDR1 PRHDT and CDR2 FYEKMQ (reference sequence). This CDR3 has 14 amino acids. The trim removed 5 bases at V and 7 bases at J, leaving 8 bases unmatched.